Below are 25 T cell receptor beta chains sequenced from a single sample in a study of blood T cell repertoires in COVID-19 (dated by TCRdb to the early 2020s). The library came from the immunoSEQ multiplex PCR assay. Imported from immuneACCESS, the table was reduced by TCRdb to in-frame sequences with V and J called. These copies leave out some clones; in studies compared against another copy, an unresolved V gene accounts for under half, and the cause of the remainder is not known. For this sample there are some 80,000 clones; 84% appear just once. In total, the top ten clones hold roughly 3.5% of the sample. The specimen sequenced was peripheral blood. The receptors shown here come from a man in his fifties with acute or convalescent COVID-19.

This rearrangement joins TRBV27 to TRBJ2-7, with D tentatively TRBD2 (5 bases). V was trimmed by 6 bases and J by 3 bases, leaving 15 bases between them. Germline CDR1 MNHEY, CDR2 SMNVEV (reference sequence). The CDR3 totals 14 residues. CDR3 in DNA: TGTGCCAGCAGGACTACTAGGAGAGTCTACGAGCAGTACTTC. Translation: CASRTTRRVYEQYF.

The rearrangement uses TRBV7-2 and TRBJ2-3, with 8 bases matching TRBD2. Germline V gives CDR1 SGHTA, CDR2 FQGNSA. The length of the CDR3 is 19 residues. V was pared by 1 base and J by 3 bases, with 15 bases of the junction left unmatched. The CDR3 here is CASSLEPSGTRWKTDTQYF. The CDR3 coding sequence is TGTGCCAGCAGCTTAGAACCCTCCGGGACTAGGTGGAAGACAGATACGCAGTATTTT. Filled out from reference TRBV7-2 and TRBJ2-3, the complete variable domain reads GAGVSQSPSNKVTEKGKDVELRCDPISGHTALYWYRQSLGQGLEFLIYFQGNSAPDKSGLPSDRFSAERTGGSVSTLTIQRTQQEDSAVYLCASSLEPSGTRWKTDTQYFGPGTRLTVL.

This clone was observed once. The rearrangement links TRBV18 to TRBJ1-2, with D hard to call. The CDR3 extends over 14 amino acids. The ends were cut back, 2 bases at V and 3 bases at J, with 10 bases in the middle. Germline CDR1 KGHSH, CDR2 LQKENI. CDR3 in DNA: TGTGCCAGCTCACCAAGTCGGGAACACTATGGCTACACCTTC. It specifies CASSPSREHYGYTF.

This clone occurred a few times. V usage is TRBV2 and J usage is TRBJ2-5; D perhaps matches TRBD1 (5 bases). This CDR3 has 11 amino acids. The germline V gene has CDR1 SNHLY and CDR2 FYNNEI. Trimming stripped 7 bases from V and 5 bases from J, with 8 bases between. The CDR3 here is CASKGWETQYF. CDR3 nucleotide sequence: TGTGCCAGCAAGGGGTGGGAGACCCAGTACTTC.

This clone was counted at least ten times. The rearrangement links TRBV7-2 to TRBJ1-6, with TRBD1 identical over 8 bases. The CDR3 is 13 residues long. The V gene end was trimmed by 6 bases and the J gene end by 10 bases; junction bases not matched to a gene: 5. Germline-derived CDR1 and CDR2 are SGHTA and FQGNSA. The CDR3 region has the DNA TGTGCCAGCAGTCAAACAGGGGGATCACCCCTCCACTTT. Its protein product is CASSQTGGSPLHF.

The V and J genes are TRBV6-5 and TRBJ2-2, with a tentative D call TRBD2 (6 bases). The CDR3 spans 14 residues. Germline CDR1 and CDR2: MNHEY and SVGAGI. V was pared by 6 bases and J by 3 bases, with 11 bases between. CDR3 in DNA: TGTGCCAGCAGGGCGGGGCGGGACACCGGGGAGCTGTTTTTT. It encodes CASRAGRDTGELFF.

The V gene is TRBV29-1, the J gene TRBJ2-2; D perhaps matches TRBD2 (5 bases). Trimming pared 4 bases from V and 5 bases from J, leaving 8 bases between. This CDR3 is built from 12 residues. Germline loops: CDR1 SQVTM, CDR2 ANQGSEA. In DNA form, the CDR3 reads TGCAGCGTTGCCCGGGGAACCGGGGAGCTGTTTTTT. Residues: CSVARGTGELFF.

The chain joins TRBV7-2 to TRBJ1-1; no clear D. The CDR3 is 13 residues long. V was cut by 1 base and J by 5 bases, with 8 bases left in between. Germline V gene lookup returns CDR1 SGHTA and CDR2 FQGNSA. In nucleotides, the CDR3 is TGTGCCAGCAGCTTAGATCTCCCGACTGAAGCTTTCTTT. The encoded protein is CASSLDLPTEAFF.

The chain is built from TRBV7-9 and TRBJ1-2; no definite D call. The CDR3 spans 11 residues. Trimming removed 3 bases at V and 13 bases at J, with 12 bases between. Germline assignment: CDR1 SEHNR and CDR2 FQNEAQ (reference sequence). The chain's CDR3 is CASSFNPPVTF. CDR3 sequence (DNA): TGTGCCAGCAGCTTCAACCCCCCGGTCACCTTC.

The chain couples TRBV28 to TRBJ1-6; D is perhaps TRBD1 (5 bases). The CDR3 runs 13 residues. Deletions cut 3 bases from V and 15 bases from J, with 15 bases between. The germline V gene has CDR1 MDHEN and CDR2 SYDVKM. The CDR3 sequence: CASSFGGIPSLHF. The DNA of the CDR3 is TGTGCCAGCAGTTTTGGGGGGATCCCAAGCCTCCACTTT.

The rearrangement links TRBV9 to TRBJ2-3; D call uncertain. V gave up 0 bases and J gave up 6 bases, with 8 bases separating them. This CDR3 has 13 amino acids. Germline V gene lookup returns CDR1 SGDLS and CDR2 YYNGEE. The chain's CDR3 is CASSVGHADTQYF. The CDR3 DNA reads TGTGCCAGCAGCGTAGGCCACGCGGATACGCAGTATTTT.

The chain carries TRBV7-9 and TRBJ2-7, with TRBD2 matching over 7 bases. This CDR3 spans 15 amino acids. CDR1 is SEHNR, CDR2 FQNEAQ, per germline (reference sequence). The ends lost 1 base at V and 2 bases at J; junction bases unmatched: 5. CDR3 sequence reads: CASSLEAGDTYEQYF. The CDR3 bases are TGTGCCAGCAGCTTAGAGGCGGGAGATACCTACGAGCAGTACTTC.

This chain joins TRBV6-5 and TRBJ2-1; a weak D match, TRBD2 (6 bases). This CDR3 region has 13 residues. Looked up from germline, CDR1 is MNHEY and CDR2 is SVGAGI. Deletions cut 11 bases from V and 9 bases from J, with 20 bases between. The CDR3 DNA sequence: TGTGCCGTCAGACTAGTTGAAACGGGTGAGCAGTTCTTC. Protein sequence: CAVRLVETGEQFF.

The gene calls are TRBV19 and TRBJ2-3; TRBD2 matches at 8 bases. This CDR3 comprises 14 residues. Trimming cost V 6 bases and J 6 bases; bases outside gene matches: 8. Germline CDR1 and CDR2: LNHDA and SQIVND (reference sequence). The CDR3 DNA is TGTGCCAGTAGCCTCTATAGCGGGACCGATACGCAGTATTTT. This codes for CASSLYSGTDTQYF.

This chain joins TRBV27 and TRBJ2-1; 8 bases are a match to TRBD2. This CDR3 is built from 14 residues. CDR1 is MNHEY and CDR2 is SMNVEV in the germline V gene (reference sequence). The trim removed 4 bases at V and 2 bases at J, leaving 1 base unmatched. CDR3 protein: CASSYSGAYNEQFF. DNA of the CDR3: TGTGCCAGCAGTTATAGCGGGGCCTACAATGAGCAGTTCTTC.

The chain employs TRBV15 and TRBJ2-7, with D possibly TRBD2 on 6 matching bases. The CDR3 loop spans 18 amino acids. Germline CDR1 reads LNHNV; CDR2 reads YYDKDF (reference sequence). V was pared by 0 bases and J by 0 bases, with 18 bases between. The CDR3 is CATSREPSSPSDSYEQYF. Written as DNA, the CDR3 is TGTGCCACCAGCAGAGAGCCTTCATCTCCTAGCGACTCCTACGAGCAGTACTTC.

The rearrangement joins TRBV6-5 to TRBJ2-7, with 9 nucleotides matching TRBD1. CDR1 is MNHEY and CDR2 is SVGAGI in the germline V gene. The V gene end was trimmed by 2 bases and the J gene end by 2 bases; junction bases not matched to a gene: 4. The CDR3 length is 15 residues. CDR3 nucleotides: TGTGCCAGCAGTTACAACAGGGGGCCTACCTACGAGCAGTACTTC. Protein product: CASSYNRGPTYEQYF.

The chain recombines TRBV5-4 with TRBJ2-7; no firm D call. Germline V gene sequence: CDR1 SGHNT, CDR2 YYREEE (reference sequence). With 4 bases removed from V and 0 bases from J, the gap between germline ends came to 14 bases. The CDR3 is made up of 15 amino acids. The CDR3 DNA is TGTGCCAGCAGCCCGCAAGAGTTTAGCTCCTACGAGCAGTACTTC. Amino acid sequence: CASSPQEFSSYEQYF.

The rearrangement links TRBV30 to TRBJ1-3; a possible D gene is TRBD1 (5 bases). V lost 0 bases to trimming and J lost 16 bases, with 19 bases between them. This CDR3 has 13 residues. Germline CDR1 reads GTSNPN; CDR2 reads SVGIG (reference sequence). CDR3 sequence reads: CAWSVLGGRGLYF. CDR3 nucleotides: TGTGCCTGGAGTGTCCTCGGGGGGAGGGGACTCTATTTT.

The chain joins TRBV7-9 to TRBJ1-4; TRBD1 matches at 9 bases. The germline V gene encodes CDR1 SEHNR and CDR2 FQNEAQ (reference sequence). The CDR3 runs to 14 residues. Trimming took 3 bases from V and 8 from J; bases not matched to a gene: 4. The CDR3 region is CASSFGTGNEKLFF. The CDR3 nucleotides are TGTGCCAGCAGCTTTGGGACAGGGAACGAAAAACTGTTTTTT.

The V gene is TRBV9, the J gene TRBJ2-7, with TRBD2 matching over 10 bases. The CDR3 loop spans 16 amino acids. The V and J ends lost 0 bases and 5 bases, in that order; junction bases with no gene match: 8. Germline V gives CDR1 SGDLS, CDR2 YYNGEE. The CDR3 nucleotides read TGTGCCAGCAGCGTAGGGCTAGCGGGAGAGCAGGACGAGCAGTACTTC. It codes for CASSVGLAGEQDEQYF.

The V call is TRBV4-3, the J call TRBJ1-2; D call uncertain. Germline V gene data show CDR1 as LGHNA and CDR2 as YSLEER. This CDR3 is built from 14 residues. The V end was cut by 3 bases, the J end by 6 bases, with 14 bases between. The CDR3 is CASSHDSEVDGYTF. CDR3 coding DNA: TGCGCCAGCAGCCACGACTCCGAGGTGGATGGCTACACCTTC.

This chain connects TRBV6-1 to TRBJ1-1, with D uncertain. CDR3 length equals 15 residues. The germline CDR1 and CDR2 sequences are MNHNS and SASEGT. Trimming took off 0 bases at V and 3 bases at J, with 11 bases between the two ends. CDR3 sequence: CASSEAGKIYTEAFF. The CDR3 DNA is TGTGCCAGCAGTGAAGCCGGGAAGATTTACACTGAAGCTTTCTTT.

The CDR3 DNA reads as TGTGCCACCAGTGACCCGAATCAGCCCCAGCATTTT. This translates into CATSDPNQPQHF. The rearrangement uses TRBV24-1 and TRBJ1-5; D gene uncertain. The germline gives CDR1 KGHDR, CDR2 SFDVKD. This CDR3 has 12 residues. Trimming removed 4 bases at V and 4 bases at J, with 4 bases between.

The chain joins TRBV3-1 (or the pseudogene TRBV3-2) to TRBJ1-1; 7 nucleotides align to TRBD1. V lost 5 bases and J lost 8; bases outside the gene matches: 8. The germline gives CDR1 LGHDT, CDR2 YNNKEL (reference sequence). The CDR3 spans 13 residues. This CDR3 is CASSWRQGEEAFF. CDR3 sequence (DNA): TGTGCCAGCAGCTGGAGGCAGGGGGAAGAAGCTTTCTTT.